The text below deals with one TCR beta chain. Its antigen is unknown. This entry comes from a study of immune evolution from preneoplasia to lung adenocarcinoma. Regarding the study as a whole: Normal lung had highest clonality; later lesions appeared denser, more diverse.

The CDR3 extends over 15 amino acids. Germline V gives CDR1 SGDLS, CDR2 YYNGEE. V dropped 1 base and J dropped 1 base, with 9 bases sitting between them. Patient tissue came from resections in Japan or China, 2014–2017. After pathologic assessment, macro-dissection selected premalignant or tumor cells for extraction. TCRdb keeps only in-frame clones here, not all; method: immunoSEQ multiplex PCR. This sample has approximately 11,000 clones, with around four fifths found just once. The sequenced sample consisted of FFPE minimally invasive lung adenocarcinoma tissue. This TCR came from a person aged 65 to 85 with lung adenocarcinoma. The V and J genes are TRBV9 and TRBJ1-3, with D unresolved. This CDR3 is CASSVSRESGNTIYF. Here the CDR3 DNA reads TGTGCCAGCAGCGTATCCCGCGAGTCTGGAAACACCATATATTTT. The full variable domain, its missing parts supplied by reference TRBV9 and TRBJ1-3, is DSGVTQTPKHLITATGQRVTLRCSPRSGDLSVYWYQQSLDQGLQFLIQYYNGEERAKGNILERFSAQQFPDLHSELNLSSLELGDSALYFCASSVSRESGNTIYFGEGSWLTVV.